The clone carrying this TCR beta chain occurred many times. Alpha- and beta-chain coverage of first-strand cDNA came from TRAV- and TRBV-specific primers. TCR amplification involved 20 PCR cycles with a constant-region primer and V-primer adapter. TCRdb recomputed calls from the reads with MiXCR, one row per CDR3 protein. The sample records tens of thousands of distinct CDR3 sequences, roughly a sixth being singletons. The sample is drawn from a study of low-dose radiotherapy and immunotherapy resistance in tumors. About the study: Doses of 0.5 Gy per fraction every 2 weeks, totaling 6.5 Gy, went to Cohort 1. Patients' oral aspirin dose was 300 mg daily across four cycles from cycle 1 day 1.

The germline CDR1 and CDR2 sequences are SGHTA and FQGNSA. V was trimmed by 1 base and J by 2 bases, leaving 15 bases between them. The CDR3 sequence is 17 residues long. As for time point: before trial treatment. Inclusion covered patients whose advanced solid tumors lacked tumor-infiltrating lymphocytes. V is TRBV7-2 and J is TRBJ1-3, with D possibly matching TRBD1 (5 bases). The receptor's source is a male donor with prostate cancer. Sequencing used PBMCs, obtained before treatment. This CDR3 reads CASSLGGGGYTGNTIYF. The CDR3 DNA reads TGTGCCAGCAGCTTAGGTGGGGGGGGGTACACTGGAAACACCATATATTTT.